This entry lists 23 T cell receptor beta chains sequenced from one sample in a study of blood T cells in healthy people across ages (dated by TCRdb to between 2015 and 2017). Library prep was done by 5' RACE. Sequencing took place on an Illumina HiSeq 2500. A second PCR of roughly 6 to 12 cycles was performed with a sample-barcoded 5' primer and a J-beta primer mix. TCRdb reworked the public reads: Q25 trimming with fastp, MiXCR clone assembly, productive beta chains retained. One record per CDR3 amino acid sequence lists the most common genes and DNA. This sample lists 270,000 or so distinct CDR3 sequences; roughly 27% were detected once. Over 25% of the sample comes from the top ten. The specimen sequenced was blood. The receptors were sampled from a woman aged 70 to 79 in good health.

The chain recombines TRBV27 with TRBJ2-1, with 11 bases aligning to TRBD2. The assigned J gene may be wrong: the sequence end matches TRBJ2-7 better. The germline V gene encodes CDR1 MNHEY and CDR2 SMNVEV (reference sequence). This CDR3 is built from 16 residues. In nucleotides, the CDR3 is TGTGCCAGCAGCCCGAACCGACTAGCGGGAATGTACGAGCAGTACTTC. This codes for CASSPNRLAGMYEQYF.

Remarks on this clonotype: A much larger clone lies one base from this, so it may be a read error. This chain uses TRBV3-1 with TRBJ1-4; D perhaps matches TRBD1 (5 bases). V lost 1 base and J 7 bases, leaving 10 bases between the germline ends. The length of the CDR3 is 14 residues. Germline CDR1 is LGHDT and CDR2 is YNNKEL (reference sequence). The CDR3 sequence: CASSQGGWGEKLFF. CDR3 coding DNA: TGTGCCAGCAGCCAAGGGGGGTGGGGTGAAAAACTGTTTTTT.

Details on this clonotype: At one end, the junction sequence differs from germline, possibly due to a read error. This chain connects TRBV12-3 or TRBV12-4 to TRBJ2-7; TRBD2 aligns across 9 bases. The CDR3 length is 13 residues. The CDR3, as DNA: TGTGTCAGCACCATAGCGGGAGTCGACGAGCAGTACTTC. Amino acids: CVSTIAGVDEQYF.

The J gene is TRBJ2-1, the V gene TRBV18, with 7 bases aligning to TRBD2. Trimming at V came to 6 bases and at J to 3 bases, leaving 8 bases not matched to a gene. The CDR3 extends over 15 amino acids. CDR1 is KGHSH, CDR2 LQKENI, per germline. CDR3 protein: CASSSLTGGYNEQFF. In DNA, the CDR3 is TGTGCCAGCTCCTCCTTGACGGGAGGCTACAATGAGCAGTTCTTC. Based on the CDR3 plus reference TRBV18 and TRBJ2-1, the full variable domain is NAGVMQNPRHLVRRRGQEARLRCSPMKGHSHVYWYRQLPEEGLKFMVYLQKENIIDESGMPKERFSAEFPKEGPSILRIQQVVRGDSAAYFCASSSLTGGYNEQFFGPGTRLTVL.

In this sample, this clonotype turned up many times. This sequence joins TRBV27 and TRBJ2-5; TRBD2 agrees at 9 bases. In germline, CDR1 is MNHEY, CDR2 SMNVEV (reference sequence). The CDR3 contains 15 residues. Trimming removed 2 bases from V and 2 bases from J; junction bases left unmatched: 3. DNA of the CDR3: TGTGCCAGCAGTTTAAGCGGGAGGAATCAAGAGACCCAGTACTTC. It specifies CASSLSGRNQETQYF.

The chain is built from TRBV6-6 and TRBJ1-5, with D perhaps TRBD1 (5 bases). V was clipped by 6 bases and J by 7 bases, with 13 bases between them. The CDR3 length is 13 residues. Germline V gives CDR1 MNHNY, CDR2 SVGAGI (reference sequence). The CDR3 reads CASRRDSEQPQHF. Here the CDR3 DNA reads TGTGCCAGCAGACGCGACAGTGAACAGCCCCAGCATTTT.

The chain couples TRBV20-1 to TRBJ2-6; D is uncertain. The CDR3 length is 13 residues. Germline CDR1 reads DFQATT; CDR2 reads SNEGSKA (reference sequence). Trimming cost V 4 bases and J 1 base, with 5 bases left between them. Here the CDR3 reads CSATESGANVLTF. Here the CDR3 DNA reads TGCAGTGCTACGGAATCTGGGGCCAACGTCCTGACTTTC.

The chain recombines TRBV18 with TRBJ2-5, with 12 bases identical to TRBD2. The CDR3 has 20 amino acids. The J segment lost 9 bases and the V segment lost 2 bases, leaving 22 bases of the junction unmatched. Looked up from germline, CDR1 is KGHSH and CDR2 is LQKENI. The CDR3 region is CASSPIHELAGGSSVLAQYF. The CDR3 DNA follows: TGTGCCAGCTCACCAATTCACGAACTAGCGGGAGGTTCGAGCGTCTTGGCCCAGTACTTC.

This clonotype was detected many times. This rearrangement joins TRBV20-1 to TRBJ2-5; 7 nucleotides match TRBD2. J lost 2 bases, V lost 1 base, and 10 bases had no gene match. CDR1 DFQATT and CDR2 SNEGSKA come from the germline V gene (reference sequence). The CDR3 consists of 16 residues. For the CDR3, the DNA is TGCAGTGCTAGAGCCGTGAGACTAGCAGAACAAGAGACCCAGTACTTC. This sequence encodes CSARAVRLAEQETQYF.

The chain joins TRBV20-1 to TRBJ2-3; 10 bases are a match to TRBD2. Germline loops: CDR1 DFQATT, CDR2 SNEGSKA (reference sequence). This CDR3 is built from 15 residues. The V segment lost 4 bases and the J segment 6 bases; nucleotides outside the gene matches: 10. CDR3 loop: CSAIRLAGPGDTQYF. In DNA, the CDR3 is TGCAGTGCTATAAGACTAGCGGGTCCCGGGGATACGCAGTATTTT.

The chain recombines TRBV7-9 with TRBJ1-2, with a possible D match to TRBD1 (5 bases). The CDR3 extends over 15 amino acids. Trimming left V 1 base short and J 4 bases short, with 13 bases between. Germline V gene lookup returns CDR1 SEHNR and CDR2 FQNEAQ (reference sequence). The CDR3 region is CASSLGVSGAYGYTF. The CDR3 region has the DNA TGTGCCAGCAGCTTAGGGGTTTCCGGGGCCTATGGCTACACCTTC.

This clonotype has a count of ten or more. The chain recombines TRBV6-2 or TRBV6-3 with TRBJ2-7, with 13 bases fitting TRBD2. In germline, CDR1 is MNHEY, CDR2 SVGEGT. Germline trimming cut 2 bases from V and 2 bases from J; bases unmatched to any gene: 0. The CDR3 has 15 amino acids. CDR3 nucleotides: TGTGCCAGCAGTTACGGGACTAGCGGGACCTACGAGCAGTACTTC. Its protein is CASSYGTSGTYEQYF.

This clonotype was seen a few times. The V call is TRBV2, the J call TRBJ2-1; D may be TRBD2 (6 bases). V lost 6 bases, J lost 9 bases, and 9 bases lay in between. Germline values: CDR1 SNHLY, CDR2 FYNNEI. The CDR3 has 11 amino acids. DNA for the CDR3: TGTGCCAGCAGAAAGGAGGGTGAGCAGTTCTTC. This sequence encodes CASRKEGEQFF.

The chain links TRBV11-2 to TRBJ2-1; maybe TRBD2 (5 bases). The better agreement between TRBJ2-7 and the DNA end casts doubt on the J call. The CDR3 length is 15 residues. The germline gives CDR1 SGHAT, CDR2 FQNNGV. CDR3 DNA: TGTGCCAGCAGGACCTTCTCGGCGAGGGTCTACGAGCAGTACTTC. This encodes CASRTFSARVYEQYF.

CDR3: CASSPSDNNEQFF. The CDR3, as DNA: TGCGCCAGCAGCCCCTCTGATAACAATGAGCAGTTCTTC. The chain joins TRBV5-1 to TRBJ2-1; D is unresolved. Trimming removed 4 bases at V and 5 bases at J, with 10 bases between. This CDR3 comprises 13 residues. CDR1 and CDR2 from the germline V gene are SGHRS and YFSETQ.

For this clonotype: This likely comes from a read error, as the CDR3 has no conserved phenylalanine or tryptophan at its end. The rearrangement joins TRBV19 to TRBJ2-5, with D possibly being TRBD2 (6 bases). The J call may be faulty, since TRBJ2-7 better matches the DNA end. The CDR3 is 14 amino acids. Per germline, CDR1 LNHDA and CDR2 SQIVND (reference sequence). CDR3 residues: CASSIPGRNYEQYS. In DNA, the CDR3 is TGTGCCAGTAGTATTCCCGGGAGAAACTACGAGCAGTACTCC.

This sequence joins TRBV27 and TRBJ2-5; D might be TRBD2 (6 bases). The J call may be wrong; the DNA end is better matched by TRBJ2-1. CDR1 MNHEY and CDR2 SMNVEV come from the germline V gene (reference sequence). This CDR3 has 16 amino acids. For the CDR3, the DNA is TGTGCCAGCGGGCAGTTCTTCGTCCGGGGGAACAATGAGCAGTTCTTC. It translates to CASGQFFVRGNNEQFF.

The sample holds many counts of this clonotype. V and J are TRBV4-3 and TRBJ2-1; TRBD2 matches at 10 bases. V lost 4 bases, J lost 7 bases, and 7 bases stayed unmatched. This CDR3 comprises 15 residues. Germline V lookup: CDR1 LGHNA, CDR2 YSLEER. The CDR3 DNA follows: TGCGCCAGCAGCCTCGGGAGCGGGAGGGCGAATGAGCAGTTCTTC. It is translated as CASSLGSGRANEQFF.

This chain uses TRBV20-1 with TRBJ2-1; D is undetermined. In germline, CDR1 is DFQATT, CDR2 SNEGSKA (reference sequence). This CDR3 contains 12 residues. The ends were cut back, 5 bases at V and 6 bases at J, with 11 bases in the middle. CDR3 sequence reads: CSASTWGNEQFF. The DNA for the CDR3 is TGCAGTGCTTCGACCTGGGGCAATGAGCAGTTCTTC.

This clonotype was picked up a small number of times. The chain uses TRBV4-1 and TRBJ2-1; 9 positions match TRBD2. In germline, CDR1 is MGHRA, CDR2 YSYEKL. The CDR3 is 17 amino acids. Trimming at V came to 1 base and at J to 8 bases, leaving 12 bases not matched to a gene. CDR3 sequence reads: CASSQVALAGRRYEQFF. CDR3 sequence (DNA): TGCGCCAGCAGCCAAGTAGCTCTAGCGGGAAGGCGCTATGAGCAGTTCTTC.

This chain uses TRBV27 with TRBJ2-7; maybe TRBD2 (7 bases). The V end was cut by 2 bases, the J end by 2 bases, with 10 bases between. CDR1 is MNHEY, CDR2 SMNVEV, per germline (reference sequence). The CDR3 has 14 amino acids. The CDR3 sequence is CASSLGGAPYEQYF. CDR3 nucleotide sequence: TGTGCCAGCAGTTTAGGGGGGGCTCCCTACGAGCAGTACTTC.

The CDR3 sequence: CASSAVTGGGNTEAFF. CDR3 DNA: TGCGCCAGCAGCGCAGTGACAGGGGGCGGAAACACTGAAGCTTTCTTT. The J gene is TRBJ1-1, the V gene TRBV5-1; 10 bases match TRBD1. Germline loops: CDR1 SGHRS, CDR2 YFSETQ. Losses at the gene ends were 4 bases for V and 2 bases for J; bases not matched to a gene: 8. The CDR3 has 16 residues.

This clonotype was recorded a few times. As DNA, the CDR3 is TGTGCCAGCAGCTTAGTGCCGGGACAGCTCTCCTACGAGCAGTACTTC. Amino acid sequence: CASSLVPGQLSYEQYF. The chain combines TRBV7-9 with TRBJ2-7; 7 positions match TRBD1. Germline V gene lookup returns CDR1 SEHNR and CDR2 FQNEAQ (reference sequence). The CDR3 length is 16 residues. The trim removed 1 base at V and 0 bases at J, leaving 6 bases unmatched.